One sample yielded the 16 T cell receptor beta chains listed below, sequenced in a study of blood T cell repertoires in COVID-19 (dated by TCRdb to 2020 to 2021). Library creation used the immunoSEQ multiplex PCR assay. Held by TCRdb, this immuneACCESS table contains in-frame sequences only and omits some clones. Under half of the omission traces to an unresolved V gene where checked; the cause of the rest is unknown. The sample table records 310,000 or so clones; about 87% of these occur just once. Just over 9.5% of the sample is in the top ten clones. Material for sequencing was peripheral blood. The receptors come from a man aged 25-40 years with COVID-19, enrolled during active disease.

Note on this clone: One base away lies a much larger clone, so this may be a sequencing read error. The chain carries TRBV16 and TRBJ1-5; 7 bases map to TRBD1. Germline CDR1 reads KGHSY; CDR2 reads FQNENV. The junction had 2 bases not matched to a gene; V was cut back by 4 bases and J by 2 bases. The CDR3 length is 14 residues. For the CDR3, the DNA is TGTGCCAGCAGCCCCGACAGGGGCAATCAGCCCCAGCATTTT. Amino acids: CASSPDRGNQPQHF.

The count of this clone is one. The chain has TRBV19 and TRBJ2-5; TRBD1 matches at 12 bases. The CDR3 extends over 15 amino acids. Germline V gives CDR1 LNHDA, CDR2 SQIVND (reference sequence). V lost 5 bases, J lost 6 bases, and 7 bases stayed unmatched. The CDR3 is CASSSAGTGGQTQYF. CDR3 in DNA: TGTGCCAGTAGTTCAGCCGGGACAGGGGGCCAGACCCAGTACTTC.

This chain links TRBV4-3 with TRBJ2-1; 7 nucleotides agree with TRBD2. In germline, CDR1 is LGHNA, CDR2 YSLEER. The CDR3 runs 17 residues. V trimming: 1 base; J trimming: 1 base; junction bases outside the gene matches: 7. CDR3 in amino acids: CASSQGPGAGSYNEQFF. In DNA form, the CDR3 reads TGCGCCAGCAGCCAAGGGCCGGGAGCGGGATCCTACAATGAGCAGTTCTTC.

The chain has TRBV7-2 and TRBJ2-1; a weak D match, TRBD2 (5 bases). V lost 5 bases and J lost 6, with 14 bases in between. There are 14 residues in the CDR3. Germline assignment: CDR1 SGHTA and CDR2 FQGNSA. The CDR3 here is CASSLTGLSNEQFF. The CDR3 DNA reads TGTGCCAGCAGCCTGACGGGGTTGTCCAATGAGCAGTTCTTC.

The chain recombines TRBV10-3 with TRBJ2-5; 13 bases match TRBD2. Germline V lookup: CDR1 ENHRY, CDR2 SYGVKD. The CDR3 totals 17 residues. The V gene end was trimmed by 4 bases and the J gene end by 3 bases; junction bases not matched to a gene: 8. The CDR3 bases are TGTGCCATCAGTGCCGGGACTAGCGGGGTACCGAAAGAGACCCAGTACTTC. Translated: CAISAGTSGVPKETQYF.

This chain links TRBV27 with TRBJ1-2; 7 bases fit TRBD1. Germline trimming cut 4 bases from V and 4 bases from J; bases unmatched to any gene: 6. The CDR3 sequence is 14 residues long. The germline CDR1 and CDR2 sequences are MNHEY and SMNVEV (reference sequence). In DNA form, the CDR3 reads TGTGCCAGCAGTTCGACAGGGTTGGTCTATGGCTACACCTTC. Translation: CASSSTGLVYGYTF.

This chain's CDR3 is CASSFWTSGGVLETQYF. CDR3 sequence (DNA): TGTGCCAGCAGTTTTTGGACTAGCGGGGGGGTTCTGGAGACCCAGTACTTC. This chain uses TRBV27 with TRBJ2-5, with TRBD2 matching over 15 bases. CDR3 length: 17 amino acids. Germline loops: CDR1 MNHEY, CDR2 SMNVEV (reference sequence). V dropped 3 bases and J dropped 5; count of bases not matched to a gene: 7.

This clone was picked up one time. V is TRBV4-3 and J is TRBJ1-1; 7 bases line up with TRBD1. Trimming cost V 0 bases and J 4 bases; bases outside gene matches: 5. The CDR3 spans 15 residues. Germline V lookup: CDR1 LGHNA, CDR2 YSLEER. CDR3 residues: CASSQDFAGGTEAFF. In DNA, the CDR3 is TGCGCCAGCAGCCAAGATTTCGCAGGGGGCACTGAAGCTTTCTTT.

The chain links TRBV5-1 to TRBJ1-5; no reliable D call. This CDR3 contains 15 residues. Trimming left V 0 bases short and J 0 bases short, with 7 bases between. Per germline, CDR1 SGHRS and CDR2 YFSETQ. CDR3 protein: CASSLGQPSNQPQHF. The CDR3 nucleotides read TGCGCCAGCAGCTTGGGACAACCTAGCAATCAGCCCCAGCATTTT.

The chain has TRBV24-1 and TRBJ2-1, with 14 bases that match TRBD2. CDR1 KGHDR and CDR2 SFDVKD come from the germline V gene. J was trimmed by 0 bases and V by 2 bases; bases with no gene match: 5. There are 19 residues in the CDR3. The CDR3 spells CATSDWGLAGEGSYNEQFF. DNA for the CDR3: TGTGCCACCAGTGATTGGGGACTAGCGGGAGAGGGCTCCTACAATGAGCAGTTCTTC.

The rearrangement joins TRBV7-2 to TRBJ2-1, with D tentatively TRBD2 (6 bases). The CDR3 totals 14 residues. In germline, CDR1 is SGHTA, CDR2 FQGNSA. Trimming pared 5 bases from V and 0 bases from J, leaving 8 bases between. As DNA, the CDR3 is TGTGCCAGCAGCCCCGGGAGCTCCTACAATGAGCAGTTCTTC. As protein: CASSPGSSYNEQFF.

The chain employs TRBV5-1 and TRBJ2-3; 10 nucleotides align to TRBD2. The CDR3 is made up of 14 amino acids. Trimming removed 3 bases from V and 6 bases from J; junction bases left unmatched: 4. The germline CDR1 and CDR2 sequences are SGHRS and YFSETQ. This CDR3 is CASSSWTSGDTQYF. The CDR3 DNA sequence: TGCGCCAGCAGCTCCTGGACTAGCGGTGATACGCAGTATTTT.

This sequence joins TRBV18 and TRBJ1-5, with 11 bases aligning to TRBD1. This CDR3 region has 18 residues. Trimming cost V 4 bases and J 1 base; bases outside gene matches: 9. Germline assignment: CDR1 KGHSH and CDR2 LQKENI. This chain's CDR3 is CASSLNGQGAGSNQPQHF. As DNA, the CDR3 is TGTGCCAGCTCACTAAATGGACAGGGGGCTGGGAGCAATCAGCCCCAGCATTTT.

There are a few counts of this clone. The rearrangement links TRBV6-1 to TRBJ1-5; D not certain. The CDR3 runs to 17 residues. The germline V gene has CDR1 MNHNS and CDR2 SASEGT. V lost 0 bases and J 6 bases, leaving 18 bases between the germline ends. CDR3: CASSEAPGLRVGQPQHF. CDR3 sequence (DNA): TGTGCCAGCAGTGAAGCCCCCGGGTTGAGGGTTGGTCAGCCCCAGCATTTT.

The chain recombines TRBV7-3 with TRBJ1-4; 7 nucleotides line up with TRBD1. Germline assignment: CDR1 SGHTA and CDR2 FQGTGA. The CDR3 runs 16 residues. V lost 5 bases and J lost 11; bases outside the gene matches: 17. The CDR3 here is CASSPRTGPSLRKLFF. For the CDR3, the DNA is TGTGCCAGCAGCCCACGGACAGGCCCATCCCTTCGGAAACTGTTTTTT.

This clone occurred once. The chain combines TRBV10-3 with TRBJ2-3; no definite D call. The V end lost 0 bases, the J end lost 6 bases, and 10 bases lay between the germline ends. CDR1 is ENHRY and CDR2 is SYGVKD in the germline V gene. The CDR3 has 14 amino acids. This CDR3 reads CAISESKAADTQYF. Written as DNA, the CDR3 is TGTGCCATCAGTGAGTCTAAGGCGGCGGATACGCAGTATTTT.